A selection of T cell receptor beta chains follows, all from one sample in a study of shared clonotypes between healthy human individuals. Data came from immunoSEQ multiplex PCR; TCRdb stores just in-frame clones and leaves some out. The table has roughly 86,000 clones, 60% to 75% seen once. Sequenced: memory CD8+ T cells sorted from blood. The receptors derive from a man aged 30 to 45 in good health. Both conserved end residues are part of each CDR3. Each record gives: J gene, clone size, V gene, D gene, CDR3 DNA, CDR3 protein. The D gene is left open where the match is weak. Size is omitted from some rows. Given values are once, few, many or a class for expanded clones.

>TRBJ1-5|-|TRBV5-1|-
TGCGCCAGCAGCCTGAGCGGGGGAAGCAATCAGCCCCAGCATTTT
CASSLSGGSNQPQHF
>TRBJ2-7|-|TRBV11-2|TRBD1
TGTGCCAGCAGCTTAGTCGGGGACAGGGGCTTCTACGAGCAGTACTTC
CASSLVGDRGFYEQYF
>TRBJ2-2|-|TRBV5-1|TRBD1
TGCGCCAGCAGGATCGACAGGGTGATAACCGGGGAGCTGTTTTTT
CASRIDRVITGELFF
>TRBJ2-1|many|TRBV27|TRBD2
TGTGCCAGCAGTTTAGCGGGAGAGAGTGGGCCTGAGCAGTTCTTC
CASSLAGESGPEQFF
>TRBJ2-5|-|TRBV5-1|-
TGCGCCAGCAGCTTGTTCGAGGGACCCCAGGGGACCCAGTACTTC
CASSLFEGPQGTQYF
>TRBJ2-7|-|TRBV4-3|-
TGCGCCAGCAGCCAATGGGCAAATGGGGAATACGAGCAGTACTTC
CASSQWANGEYEQYF
>TRBJ2-7|once|TRBV7-6|-
TGTGCCAGCAGCACATCCGAGGGCTCCTACGAGCAGTACTTC
CASSTSEGSYEQYF
>TRBJ2-1|-|TRBV29-1|TRBD2
TGCAGCGTTGGGGGGACTAGCGGGACTTACAATGAGCAGTTCTTC
CSVGGTSGTYNEQFF
>TRBJ2-7|-|TRBV7-9|-
TGTGCCAGCAGCTTAGGGGTGGGTTACGAGCAGTACTTC
CASSLGVGYEQYF
>TRBJ2-1|-|TRBV2|TRBD1
TGTGCCACAAGGGACAGGTCAATCCCCGGCGGAGGTGAGCAGTTCTTC
CATRDRSIPGGGEQFF
>TRBJ2-2|-|TRBV10-3|-
TGTGCCATCAGTGATGGTGGGGGAATCGGGGAGCTGTTTTTT
CAISDGGGIGELFF
>TRBJ2-1|-|TRBV19|-
TGTGCCAGTAGTATAGGCCCGCCGGACTTAACGTTCTTC
CASSIGPPDLTFF
>TRBJ1-1|few|TRBV30|-
TGTGCCTGGAGTGACCGGGGGAAACCCTCGAGCGCTGAAGCTTTCTTT
CAWSDRGKPSSAEAFF
>TRBJ2-6|-|TRBV27|-
TGTGCCAGCAAGGACAGTCCCTCTGGGGCCAACGTCCTGACTTTC
CASKDSPSGANVLTF
>TRBJ2-7|-|TRBV6-5|-
TGTGCCAGCAGTTACGGGGCCGTGAGCTCCTACGAGCAGTACTTC
CASSYGAVSSYEQYF
>TRBJ2-2|many|TRBV5-6|-
TGTGCCAGCAGCATAGGACAAAACACCGGGGAGCTGTTTTTT
CASSIGQNTGELFF
>TRBJ2-7|-|TRBV25-1|TRBD1
TGTGCCAGTAACCCGGGACAGGGTAACGAGCAGTACTTC
CASNPGQGNEQYF
>TRBJ2-7|once|TRBV11-2|TRBD1
TGTGCCAGCAAGACTCCGGGACAGAACTCCTACGAGCAGTACTTC
CASKTPGQNSYEQYF
>TRBJ2-3|-|TRBV6-4|-
TGTGCCAGCAGTGCCCGGGACAGCACAGATACGCAGTATTTT
CASSARDSTDTQYF
>TRBJ1-1|few|TRBV6-5|-
TGTGCCAGCAGTTACTTTACACAGAACACTGAAGCTTTCTTT
CASSYFTQNTEAFF
>TRBJ2-1|-|TRBV6-5|-
TGTGCCAGCAGTTACAGCACATTTTACAATGAGCAGTTCTTC
CASSYSTFYNEQFF
>TRBJ2-7|-|TRBV5-1|-
TGCGCCAGCAGCTTGGCCGAACAGAACTACGAGCAGTACTTC
CASSLAEQNYEQYF
>TRBJ2-2|-|TRBV11-1|-
TGTGCCAGCAGCTCGGACGGGAACACCGGGGAGCTGTTTTTT
CASSSDGNTGELFF
>TRBJ2-3|-|TRBV7-3|-
TGTGCCAGCAGCTTACAGGCGGGCCTCACAGATACGCAGTATTTT
CASSLQAGLTDTQYF
>TRBJ2-7|-|TRBV2|TRBD2
TGTGCCAGCAGTGAAGCAAAGGGACTAGCGTTGTACGAGCAGTACTTC
CASSEAKGLALYEQYF
>TRBJ2-1|-|TRBV7-9|TRBD2
TGTGCCAGTCAGTGGGGGACTAGCGGTTCCTACAATGAGCAGTTCTTC
CASQWGTSGSYNEQFF
>TRBJ2-7|few|TRBV25-1|-
TGTGCCAGCTCCCGGGTGGGAGAGCAGTACTTC
CASSRVGEQYF
>TRBJ2-7|-|TRBV11-2|-
TGTGCCAGCAGCTTATTAGTGCGGGGGCCCTACGAGCAGTACTTC
CASSLLVRGPYEQYF
>TRBJ2-4|-|TRBV11-2|-
TGTGCCAGCAGCCCAAGCCTAGCCAAAAACATTCAGTACTTC
CASSPSLAKNIQYF
>TRBJ2-1|-|TRBV27|-
TGTGCCAGCAGTTTAATCCCCCGCTACAATGAGCAGTTCTTC
CASSLIPRYNEQFF
>TRBJ2-5|few|TRBV21-1|-
TGTGCCAGCAGCAAAGAATCCAGGGAGGAGACCCAGTACTTC
CASSKESREETQYF
>TRBJ2-3|-|TRBV6-5|-
TGTGCCAGCAGTTACGTAGGGGTGGAACCAGATACGCAGTATTTT
CASSYVGVEPDTQYF
>TRBJ2-1|-|TRBV5-5|TRBD2
TGTGCCAGCAGCGCCGTCAGCGGGAGTACGAATGAGCAGTTCTTC
CASSAVSGSTNEQFF
>TRBJ2-2|few|TRBV2|-
TGTGCCAGCAGTGAAGCATGGACTACCTCCACCGGGGAGCTGTTTTTT
CASSEAWTTSTGELFF
>TRBJ1-2|-|TRBV28|-
TGTGCCAGCAGCCCCGGGACGTCGAGCTATGGCTACACCTTC
CASSPGTSSYGYTF
>TRBJ2-7|few|TRBV5-1|-
TGCGCCAGCAGCCCGGACCTATCCTACGAGCAGTACTTC
CASSPDLSYEQYF
>TRBJ2-5|-|TRBV7-8|TRBD1
TGTGCCAGCAGCCTAAGGACAGGGTTGGAGGCCCAGTACTTC
CASSLRTGLEAQYF
>TRBJ2-2|-|TRBV25-1|-
TGTGCCAGCAGTTTTAAACAGGGCACCGGGGAGCTGTTTTTT
CASSFKQGTGELFF
>TRBJ1-5|once|TRBV9|-
TGTGCCAGCAGCGTAGGAACAGAGTACAATCAGCCCCAGCATTTT
CASSVGTEYNQPQHF
>TRBJ2-1|-|TRBV7-8|TRBD2
TGTGCCAGCAGCCCAACGGCAGCGGGAGCCTACAATGAGCAGTTCTTC
CASSPTAAGAYNEQFF
>TRBJ2-1|-|TRBV7-8|TRBD2
TGTGCCAGCAGCCTAGGGACTAGCGGGAGTACGACGAAATACAATGAGCAGTTCTTC
CASSLGTSGSTTKYNEQFF
>TRBJ2-6|-|TRBV11-2|-
TGTGCCAGCAGCTTGACTGGGGCCAACGTCCTGACTTTC
CASSLTGANVLTF
>TRBJ2-7|-|TRBV5-4|-
TGTGCCAGCAGGTCAAGTCGAGTGGGGTCCTACGAGCAGTACTTC
CASRSSRVGSYEQYF
>TRBJ2-2|many|TRBV7-7|TRBD2
TGTGCCAGCAGCTTGAGGACTAGCGGGCCTAACACCGGGGAGCTGTTTTTT
CASSLRTSGPNTGELFF
>TRBJ2-1|few|TRBV6-5|-
TGTGCCAGCAGTCAGGACTACCCCGGAAATGAGCAGTTCTTC
CASSQDYPGNEQFF
>TRBJ2-6|-|TRBV30|-
TGTGCCTGGAGGGGCTCCGGGGCCAACGTCCTGACTTTC
CAWRGSGANVLTF
>TRBJ2-3|-|TRBV30|-
TGTGCCTGGAGTTGGGCAGGGGGCACAGATACGCAGTATTTT
CAWSWAGGTDTQYF
>TRBJ2-7|-|TRBV19|TRBD2
TGTGCCAGTAGTCCTCGTGGGCTAGCGGACCTCTCCTACGAGCAGTACTTC
CASSPRGLADLSYEQYF
>TRBJ2-2|few|TRBV29-1|-
TGCAGCGTTCGTGTCGGGGAGCTGTTTTTT
CSVRVGELFF
>TRBJ2-6|-|TRBV29-1|-
TGCAGCGCCCAGGACAGCCGCTCTGGGGCCAACGTCCTGACTTTC
CSAQDSRSGANVLTF
>TRBJ2-6|-|TRBV9|-
TGTGCCAGCAGCCTGACGGACGGCTCTGGGGCCAACGTCCTGACTTTC
CASSLTDGSGANVLTF
>TRBJ2-7|-|TRBV27|-
TGTGCCAGCAGTTTATCATTCGGGGCTTTGGGCTACGAGCAGTACTTC
CASSLSFGALGYEQYF
>TRBJ2-1|-|TRBV7-9|TRBD2
TGTGCCAGCTCGGGGCTAGCGGGAGCCCGTTACAATGAGCAGTTCTTC
CASSGLAGARYNEQFF
>TRBJ2-7|-|TRBV25-1|TRBD1
TGTGCCAGCAGTGACACCAGGGACAGTGCCTACGAGCAGTACTTC
CASSDTRDSAYEQYF
>TRBJ2-3|-|TRBV7-9|-
TGTGCCAGCAGCTTAGGGAGGGGGACAGATACGCAGTATTTT
CASSLGRGTDTQYF
>TRBJ1-1|-|TRBV9|-
TGTGCCAGCAATTCAGGGCGCGCCACTGAAGCTTTCTTT
CASNSGRATEAFF
>TRBJ2-1|-|TRBV28|TRBD2
TGTGCCAGCAGTGTAGCCACATTAGCGGGAGCTAACAATGAGCAGTTCTTC
CASSVATLAGANNEQFF